One and the same sample provided the 25 T cell receptor beta chains below, sequenced in a study of PD-1 blockade in classical Hodgkin lymphoma. The time point here: cycle 4 day 1 (C4D1), after more than 5 weeks of nivolumab. Each of the patients experienced relapse following autologous stem cell transplantation, and their brentuximab vedotin exposure differed. Researchers pulled CD8+ T cells out of thawed PBMCs using magnetic negative selection. Repertoires were generated with immunoSEQ multiplex PCR, while TCRdb's copy carries only in-frame clones and drops some. This table holds some 8,400 clones, 82% found once. The material was CD8+ T cells from blood, obtained before the fourth cycle of nivolumab. These receptors came from a human donor with classical Hodgkin lymphoma.

The V and J genes are TRBV6-6 and TRBJ1-4; 9 bases are a match to TRBD1. V lost 2 bases to trimming and J lost 8 bases; unmatched junction nucleotides: 3. Germline lookup yields CDR1 MNHNY and CDR2 SVGAGI (reference sequence). The CDR3 loop spans 14 amino acids. For the CDR3, the DNA is TGTGCCAGCAGTTACCGCACAGGGGGCGAAAAACTGTTTTTT. As protein: CASSYRTGGEKLFF.

The chain joins TRBV30 to TRBJ1-2; D not certain. Per the germline V gene, CDR1 is GTSNPN and CDR2 is SVGIG (reference sequence). The CDR3 extends over 11 amino acids. V was shortened by 1 base and J by 0 bases, with 0 bases between the two germline ends. The CDR3 reads CAWSANYGYTF. CDR3 coding DNA: TGTGCCTGGAGTGCTAACTATGGCTACACCTTC.

J is TRBJ2-3 and V is TRBV7-3, with D uncertain. CDR1 SGHTA and CDR2 FQGTGA come from the germline V gene. CDR3 length: 12 residues. The V end was cut by 5 bases, the J end by 8 bases, with 11 bases between. The CDR3 is CASSPPDGTQYF. For the CDR3, the DNA is TGTGCCAGCAGCCCTCCCGACGGTACGCAGTATTTT.

This clone appeared a single time. The V call is TRBV13, the J call TRBJ2-3, with 9 bases that match TRBD1. This CDR3 has 16 amino acids. The J segment lost 8 bases and the V segment lost 0 bases, leaving 9 bases of the junction unmatched. Germline V gene lookup returns CDR1 PRHDT and CDR2 FYEKMQ (reference sequence). The CDR3 nucleotides are TGTGCCAGCAGCTTAGGAGGGGACAGGGAAATTGGTACGCAGTATTTT. It is translated as CASSLGGDREIGTQYF.

The V call is TRBV11-2, the J call TRBJ1-2; D uncertain. Germline CDR1 SGHAT, CDR2 FQNNGV. This CDR3 region has 18 residues. With 2 bases removed from V and 7 bases from J, the gap between germline ends came to 26 bases. The CDR3 sequence: CASSLIRVRGISDGGYTF. CDR3 bases: TGTGCCAGCAGCTTAATTAGGGTTCGTGGTATCTCGGACGGTGGCTACACCTTC.

V gene TRBV27 combines with J gene TRBJ2-7, with D maybe TRBD2 (6 bases). Trimming stripped 3 bases from V and 6 bases from J, with 21 bases between. CDR3 size: 16 residues. Germline CDR1 and CDR2: MNHEY and SMNVEV (reference sequence). The CDR3 bases are TGTGCCAGCAGTTTCTACTACGGGACTCTCTCGAGCGAGCAGTACTTC. Protein product: CASSFYYGTLSSEQYF.

The chain uses TRBV15 and TRBJ1-6; no clear D gene. The CDR3 totals 14 residues. The germline V and J ends were trimmed by 0 bases and 7 bases, with 7 bases remaining between them. Per the germline V gene, CDR1 is LNHNV and CDR2 is YYDKDF (reference sequence). The CDR3 loop is CATSRDLSNSPLHF. The DNA of the CDR3 is TGTGCCACCAGCAGAGATCTCTCCAATTCACCCCTCCACTTT.

The chain combines TRBV7-9 with TRBJ1-2; D perhaps matches TRBD1 (5 bases). CDR3 length equals 15 residues. Germline V CDR1 and CDR2: SEHNR, FQNEAQ (reference sequence). Deletions cut 5 bases from V and 8 bases from J, with 21 bases between. CDR3 in DNA: TGTGCCAGCAGCATGGGACCCGGGGCTAAAGAGGGCTACACCTTC. The encoded protein is CASSMGPGAKEGYTF. The whole variable domain, filled in from reference TRBV7-9 and TRBJ1-2, reads DTGVSQNPRHKITKRGQNVTFRCDPISEHNRLYWYRQTLGQGPEFLTYFQNEAQLEKSRLLSDRFSAERPKGSFSTLEIQRTEQGDSAMYLCASSMGPGAKEGYTFGSGTRLTVV.

The rearrangement joins TRBV25-1 to TRBJ2-7; D is undetermined. The CDR3 spans 13 residues. Germline CDR1 and CDR2: MGHDK and SYGVNS. V was clipped by 2 bases and J by 4 bases, with 9 bases between them. CDR3 loop: CASSEGWVYEQYF. CDR3 DNA sequence: TGTGCCAGCAGTGAAGGTTGGGTATACGAGCAGTACTTC.

The CDR3 bases are TGTGCCAGCAGCTCGCCAGGACAGCCTCACTCTGGGGCCAACGTCCTGACTTTC. Protein sequence: CASSSPGQPHSGANVLTF. The rearrangement links TRBV5-4 to TRBJ2-6; D is perhaps TRBD1 (6 bases). Germline V CDR1 and CDR2: SGHNT, YYREEE (reference sequence). V shed 3 bases and J shed 0 bases, with 16 bases lying between them. This CDR3 comprises 18 residues.

The CDR3 loop reads CASRPGGSYEQYF. Here the CDR3 DNA reads TGTGCCAGCAGACCGGGCGGTTCCTACGAGCAGTACTTC. V and J are TRBV7-9 and TRBJ2-7, with D unclear. Per the germline V gene, CDR1 is SEHNR and CDR2 is FQNEAQ (reference sequence). The V and J ends lost 6 bases and 1 base respectively, with 10 bases between them. The CDR3 runs 13 residues.

The V gene is TRBV27, the J gene TRBJ1-4, with 10 bases matching TRBD1. The CDR3 totals 16 residues. Germline CDR1 is MNHEY and CDR2 is SMNVEV (reference sequence). Unmatched junction bases numbered 6, after V lost 6 bases and J lost 2 bases. CDR3 protein: CASSTTGGFTNEKLFF. CDR3 DNA: TGTGCCAGCAGCACGACAGGGGGCTTTACTAATGAAAAACTGTTTTTT.

The J gene is TRBJ1-1, the V gene TRBV4-1; 10 nucleotides agree with TRBD1. The CDR3 totals 15 residues. Germline CDR1 MGHRA, CDR2 YSYEKL. With V trimmed by 1 base and J by 5 bases, 4 bases remained unmatched. The CDR3 reads CASSQGWTGGTEAFF. For the CDR3, the DNA is TGCGCCAGCAGCCAAGGGTGGACAGGGGGGACTGAAGCTTTCTTT.

The chain recombines TRBV27 with TRBJ2-7; D may be TRBD1 or TRBD2 (6 bases each). V shed 8 bases and J shed 3 bases, with 14 bases lying between them. The germline gives CDR1 MNHEY, CDR2 SMNVEV (reference sequence). This CDR3 has 13 amino acids. In DNA, the CDR3 is TGTGCCAGCCGGGGGCTAGCGTTCTACGAGCAGTACTTC. Its translation: CASRGLAFYEQYF.

A single count supports this clone. The chain links TRBV7-6 to TRBJ2-1; 10 positions agree with TRBD2. In germline, CDR1 is SGHVS, CDR2 FNYEAQ. J gave up 0 bases and V 5 bases, and 7 bases lay outside the gene matches. The CDR3 covers 17 residues. The CDR3 is CASSRLAGQSSYNEQFF. CDR3 DNA: TGTGCCAGCAGCCGACTAGCGGGCCAAAGCTCCTACAATGAGCAGTTCTTC.

The chain links TRBV12-5 to TRBJ2-1; TRBD1 agrees at 8 bases. The V gene's germline CDR1 is LGHNT and CDR2 FRNRAP. CDR3 length equals 15 residues. Trimming cost V 3 bases and J 5 bases; bases outside gene matches: 6. CDR3 residues: CASGFRTGWNNEQFF. CDR3 sequence (DNA): TGTGCTAGTGGTTTCAGGACAGGGTGGAACAATGAGCAGTTCTTC.

This chain connects TRBV5-6 to TRBJ2-7; 8 bases line up with TRBD1. CDR1 and CDR2 from the germline V gene are SGHDT and YYEEEE. The CDR3 covers 15 residues. V lost 4 bases to trimming and J lost 3 bases; unmatched junction nucleotides: 9. CDR3 bases: TGTGCCAGCAGCCTCGGACCGGGACAGGTCTACGAGCAGTACTTC. Residues: CASSLGPGQVYEQYF. Full variable domain (rest looked up from reference TRBV5-6 and TRBJ2-7): DAGVTQSPTHLIKTRGQQVTLRCSPKSGHDTVSWYQQALGQGPQFIFQYYEEEERQRGNFPDRFSGHQFPNYSSELNVNALLLGDSALYLCASSLGPGQVYEQYFGPGTRLTVT.

The CDR3: CASSRGTGNTIYF. CDR3 sequence (DNA): TGTGCCAGCAGCAGGGGGACTGGAAACACCATATATTTT. The genes are TRBV2 and TRBJ1-3; 7 bases match TRBD1. The CDR3 is 13 residues long. J lost 2 bases, V lost 6 bases, and 1 base had no gene match. Germline CDR1 and CDR2: SNHLY and FYNNEI.

This clone was seen more than once but under ten times. The V call is TRBV5-8, the J call TRBJ1-6, with 7 bases lining up with TRBD1. In germline, CDR1 is SGHTS, CDR2 YDEGEE. The CDR3 covers 14 residues. V lost 7 bases and J lost 10; bases outside the gene matches: 11. CDR3 in DNA: TGTGCCAGCCCACCAGTGGCAGGGGGATCACCCCTCCACTTT. Translation gives CASPPVAGGSPLHF.

The chain is built from TRBV5-1 and TRBJ1-1; D is unclear. CDR1 and CDR2 from the germline V gene are SGHRS and YFSETQ. V was shortened by 2 bases and J by 10 bases, with 18 bases between the two germline ends. The CDR3 totals 14 residues. As DNA, the CDR3 is TGCGCCAGCAGCTTTACGGCACATGAATTGGGAGCTTTCTTT. It codes for CASSFTAHELGAFF.

The CDR3 loop reads CASTLGSYNEQFF. As DNA, the CDR3 is TGCGCCAGCACCCTAGGCTCCTACAATGAGCAGTTCTTC. V usage is TRBV5-1 and J usage is TRBJ2-1; no firm D call. The V and J ends lost 6 bases and 0 bases respectively, with 7 bases between them. This CDR3 region has 13 residues. Germline values: CDR1 SGHRS, CDR2 YFSETQ. The full variable domain, with the rest looked up from reference TRBV5-1 and TRBJ2-1, is KAGVTQTPRYLIKTRGQQVTLSCSPISGHRSVSWYQQTPGQGLQFLFEYFSETQRNKGNFPGRFSGRQFSNSRSEMNVSTLELGDSALYLCASTLGSYNEQFFGPGTRLTVL.

The rearrangement joins TRBV6-6 to TRBJ2-3; TRBD1 is a possible D gene (5 bases). The germline V gene encodes CDR1 MNHNY and CDR2 SVGAGI (reference sequence). This CDR3 is 14 amino acids long. The ends were cut back, 1 base at V and 4 bases at J, with 9 bases in the middle. The CDR3 region is CASSYWVGADTQYF. In nucleotides, the CDR3 is TGTGCCAGCAGTTACTGGGTAGGGGCAGATACGCAGTATTTT.

The chain links TRBV2 to TRBJ1-1, with TRBD1 matching over 8 bases. The CDR3 has 13 residues. Unmatched junction bases numbered 6, after V lost 3 bases and J lost 9 bases. Germline values: CDR1 SNHLY, CDR2 FYNNEI. Written as DNA, the CDR3 is TGTGCCAGCAGTGACTTAGGCAGGGGGCAAGCTTTCTTT. This encodes CASSDLGRGQAFF.

J is TRBJ2-3 and V is TRBV28; 10 nucleotides agree with TRBD2. The V gene's germline CDR1 is MDHEN and CDR2 SYDVKM. The length of the CDR3 is 18 residues. V shed 8 bases and J 5 bases; nucleotides not matched to a gene: 19. The CDR3 region is CASRPNLSGGPAKDTQYF. As DNA, the CDR3 is TGTGCCAGCCGACCTAACCTTAGCGGGGGGCCCGCCAAAGATACGCAGTATTTT.

The V and J genes are TRBV30 and TRBJ2-3, with D possibly TRBD1 on 6 matching bases. The germline CDR1 and CDR2 sequences are GTSNPN and SVGIG (reference sequence). The CDR3 length is 18 residues. V was trimmed by 2 bases and J by 0 bases, leaving 21 bases between them. The CDR3 loop reads CAWSPTHEGVFSTDTQYF. CDR3 DNA sequence: TGTGCCTGGAGTCCTACTCACGAGGGGGTTTTTAGCACAGATACGCAGTATTTT. Supplemented by reference TRBV30 and TRBJ2-3, the full variable domain reads SQTIHQWPATLVQPVGSPLSLECTVEGTSNPNLYWYRQAAGRGLQLLFYSVGIGQISSEVPQNLSASRPQDRQFILSSKKLLLSDSGFYLCAWSPTHEGVFSTDTQYFGPGTRLTVL.